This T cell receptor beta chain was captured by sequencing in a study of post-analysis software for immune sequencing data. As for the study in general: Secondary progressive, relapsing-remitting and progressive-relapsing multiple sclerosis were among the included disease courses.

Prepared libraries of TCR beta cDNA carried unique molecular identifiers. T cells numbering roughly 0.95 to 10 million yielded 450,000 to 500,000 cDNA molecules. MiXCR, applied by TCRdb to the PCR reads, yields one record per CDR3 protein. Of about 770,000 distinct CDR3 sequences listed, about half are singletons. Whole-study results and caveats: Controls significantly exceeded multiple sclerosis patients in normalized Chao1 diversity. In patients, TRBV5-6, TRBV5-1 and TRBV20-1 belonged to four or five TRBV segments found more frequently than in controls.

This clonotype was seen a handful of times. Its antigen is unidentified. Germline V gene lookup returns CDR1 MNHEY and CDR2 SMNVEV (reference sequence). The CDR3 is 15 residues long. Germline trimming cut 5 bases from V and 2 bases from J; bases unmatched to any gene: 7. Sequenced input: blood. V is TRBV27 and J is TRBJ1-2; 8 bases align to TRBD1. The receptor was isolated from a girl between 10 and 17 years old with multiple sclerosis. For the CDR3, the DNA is TGTGCCAGCAGTATAGACAGGGGACGGAACTATGGCTACACCTTC. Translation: CASSIDRGRNYGYTF.